A selection of T cell receptor beta chains follows, all from one sample in a study of patients and donors after allogeneic stem cell transplantation. TCRdb fed the RT-PCR reads into MiXCR, producing one record per CDR3 protein. The sample includes 800,000 to 1,000,000 distinct CDR3 sequences, about a sixth of them seen just once. The material sequenced was blood, either unsorted or a sorted T cell fraction (not recorded which). The source is a human donor who was either an allogeneic HSCT recipient or a stem cell or donor lymphocyte infusion donor (not recorded which). It is not recorded whose cells these are; they may come from a transplant donor. The CDR3 runs from the conserved cysteine through the conserved F or W. The D gene is left open where the match is weak. The listing skips clone size in some rows; elsewhere it reads once, few, many or a size class.

CDR3nt | CDR3aa | d_gene | abundance | j_gene | v_gene
TGTGCCAGCAGCCTAGGAAATAGGGGGCTTGGGAACACTGAAGCTTTCTTT | CASSLGNRGLGNTEAFF | TRBD1 | NA | TRBJ1-1 | TRBV7-3
TGTGCCAGCAGTTTAAGGGGCGGGACGCGCAATGAGCAGTTCTTC | CASSLRGGTRNEQFF | NA | NA | TRBJ2-1 | TRBV12-3/TRBV12-4
TGTGCCAGCAGCTTAGTAAATGTGGGTGGCACTGGAAACACCATATATTTT | CASSLVNVGGTGNTIYF | NA | few | TRBJ1-3 | TRBV11-2
TGTGCCAGCAGTCCTGGGACAGTATACTACGAGCAGTACTTC | CASSPGTVYYEQYF | TRBD1 | few | TRBJ2-7 | TRBV28
TGTGCCAGCAGTTTAAAAAGGGACAGCACAGATACGCAGTATTTT | CASSLKRDSTDTQYF | NA | many | TRBJ2-3 | TRBV27
TGTGCCAGCAGCTTATTCCGGGACAGGGGTAATGAGCAGTTCTTC | CASSLFRDRGNEQFF | TRBD1 | few | TRBJ2-1 | TRBV7-9
TGTGCCAGCAGCGTAGCTAGTTCTGGGGCCAACGTCCTGACTTTC | CASSVASSGANVLTF | NA | few | TRBJ2-6 | TRBV9
TGTGCCAGCAGCCAAGATTGGATCGTGGCAGCTAATTCACCCCTCCACTTT | CASSQDWIVAANSPLHF | NA | few | TRBJ1-6 | TRBV4-2
TGTGCCAGCAGCCAAGATTCCAGCGGCCTGGGTCCCAATGAGCAGTTCTTC | CASSQDSSGLGPNEQFF | NA | NA | TRBJ2-1 | TRBV3-1
TGTGCCAGTAGTATAACGGGGAGTAGCACCGGGGAGCTGTTTTTT | CASSITGSSTGELFF | NA | NA | TRBJ2-2 | TRBV19
TGCAGTGCTAGAGATCGTATTAGAGGGGGAAACACTGAAGCTTTCTTT | CSARDRIRGGNTEAFF | NA | few | TRBJ1-1 | TRBV20-1
TGTGCCAGCAGCTTTATGTATTTT | CASSFMYF | NA | NA | TRBJ2-3 | TRBV7-9
TGTGCCAGCAGTTTACAGGGGGCCAGGCCCATTCAGTACTTC | CASSLQGARPIQYF | TRBD1 | few | TRBJ2-4 | TRBV12-3/TRBV12-4
TGTGCCAGCAGCTTAAATGCGGGAGAGACCCAGTACTTC | CASSLNAGETQYF | NA | few | TRBJ2-5 | TRBV7-9
TGTGCCAGCATTAGGTGGGCCGGAGGAGAGACCCAGTACTTC | CASIRWAGGETQYF | NA | NA | TRBJ2-5 | TRBV5-6
TGTGCCAGCAGTTACTTTCAGAGAACCGGGGAGCTGTTTTTT | CASSYFQRTGELFF | NA | NA | TRBJ2-2 | TRBV6-5
TGTGCCAGCAGTTCGACAGGGCCGAGTCACAATCAGCCCCAGCATTTT | CASSSTGPSHNQPQHF | TRBD1 | NA | TRBJ1-5 | TRBV6-5
TGTGCCAGCACAGGCTTACTAAAGTGGGGGCACGAGCAGTACTTC | CASTGLLKWGHEQYF | NA | NA | TRBJ2-7 | TRBV12-3/TRBV12-4
TGCAGTGCTAGGGATGCGGGAGGGTCAAATGAGCAGTTCTTC | CSARDAGGSNEQFF | TRBD2 | few | TRBJ2-1 | TRBV20-1
TGTGCCAGCAGCGGATACAGGGGCAACTACAATGAGCAGTTCTTC | CASSGYRGNYNEQFF | TRBD1 | NA | TRBJ2-1 | TRBV9
TGCGCCAGCAGCCAAGATGCCAGGGGGGTTGGCAAAAACATTCAGTACTTC | CASSQDARGVGKNIQYF | NA | few | TRBJ2-4 | TRBV4-3
TGCGCCAGCAGCCAAGAGTTGAGAGAGGGTTGGGAGACCCAGTACTTC | CASSQELREGWETQYF | NA | NA | TRBJ2-5 | TRBV4-3
TGCAGCGTTGGTAGGTCAGATACGCAGTATTTT | CSVGRSDTQYF | NA | NA | TRBJ2-3 | TRBV29-1
TGCAGTGCTAGGGGACTAGCGGGGGGCAACACAGATACGCAGTATTTT | CSARGLAGGNTDTQYF | TRBD2 | NA | TRBJ2-3 | TRBV20-1
TGTGCCAGCAGTGGAGGGACCATGTGGATGGATACGCAGTATTTT | CASSGGTMWMDTQYF | NA | few | TRBJ2-3 | TRBV25-1
TGTGCCACCAGTGATTTGAAGGGATGGGGCTACACCTTC | CATSDLKGWGYTF | NA | NA | TRBJ1-2 | TRBV24-1
TGCGCCAGCAGCTTGGGAGGGGCAGACGAGCAGTTCTTC | CASSLGGADEQFF | NA | many | TRBJ2-1 | TRBV5-1
TGTGCCAGCCATACTGGCGCGAACACCGGGGAGCTGTTTTTT | CASHTGANTGELFF | NA | many | TRBJ2-2 | TRBV12-3/TRBV12-4
TGTGCCAGCAGCTTCCTCGAGGATGAGCAGTTCTTC | CASSFLEDEQFF | NA | NA | TRBJ2-1 | TRBV7-3
TGTGCCAGCAGCTCCCGGGACGAGAGCACAGATACGCAGTATTTT | CASSSRDESTDTQYF | NA | many | TRBJ2-3 | TRBV9
TGTGCCAGCAGCGTAGGGAATTCGGGTGGCTACACCTTC | CASSVGNSGGYTF | NA | few | TRBJ1-2 | TRBV9
TGTGCCAGCAGCTTAGGACGGTCAGGGGGGGGTTCCTACAATGAGCAGTTCTTC | CASSLGRSGGGSYNEQFF | NA | NA | TRBJ2-1 | TRBV11-2
TGCGCCAGCAGCCAAGAGTGGGGGGTACAGCCCCAGCATTTT | CASSQEWGVQPQHF | NA | few | TRBJ1-5 | TRBV4-3
TGTGCCAGCAGCTTAGCCCAGGGACTAGCGGGAAACAATGAGCAGTTCTTC | CASSLAQGLAGNNEQFF | TRBD2 | few | TRBJ2-1 | TRBV7-8
TGTGCCAGCAGCTTAGATGGGGGGAGGGCCTCCTACGAGCAGTACTTC | CASSLDGGRASYEQYF | TRBD2 | NA | TRBJ2-7 | TRBV7-2